This T cell receptor (beta chain) was found in a study of T cell clonality in common variable immunodeficiency. Overall study findings and caveats: Reportedly, TCR beta sequences from common variable immunodeficiency showed fewer deletions and N-nucleotide insertions.

Most patients and controls had Caucasian heritage. CVID subjects had received replacement immunoglobulin for at least one year. CDR1 and CDR2 (germline): LNHDA, SQIVND (reference sequence). V was shortened by 3 bases and J by 4 bases, with 12 bases between the two germline ends. The CDR3 extends over 14 amino acids. Equal genomic DNA amounts from CVID and control samples were sequenced. Assay: immunoSEQ multiplex PCR; the TCRdb copy retains only in-frame clones and omits some. This repertoire holds about 34,000 clones, and none appear only once. This clone was found many times. The target antigen is unknown. With the read ending 3 residues before the CDR3 end, the germline J gene is used to fill in that end.

The sample taken for sequencing was peripheral blood mononuclear cells. The rearrangement links TRBV19 to TRBJ1-2; D not certain. The origin of this receptor is a human donor with common variable immunodeficiency. The CDR3 DNA, read in part, is TGTGCCAGTAGTATGGCGGGAGACTCCTATGGC. Translated, it gives CASSMAGDSYG. Given in full, the CDR3 is CASSMAGDSYGYTF. Variable domain in full (rest from reference TRBV19 and TRBJ1-2): DGGITQSPKYLFRKEGQNVTLSCEQNLNHDAMYWYRQDPGQGLRLIYYSQIVNDFQKGDIAEGYSVSREKKESFPLTVTSAQKNPTAFYLCASSMAGDSYGYTFGSGTRLTVV.